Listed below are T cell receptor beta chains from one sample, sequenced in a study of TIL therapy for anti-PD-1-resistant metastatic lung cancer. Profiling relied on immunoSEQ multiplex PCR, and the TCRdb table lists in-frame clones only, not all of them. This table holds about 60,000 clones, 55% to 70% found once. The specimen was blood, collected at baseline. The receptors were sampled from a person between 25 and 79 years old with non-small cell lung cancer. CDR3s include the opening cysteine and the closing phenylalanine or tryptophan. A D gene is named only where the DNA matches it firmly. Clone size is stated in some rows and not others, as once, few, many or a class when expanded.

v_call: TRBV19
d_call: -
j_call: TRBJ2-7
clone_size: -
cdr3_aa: CASSAQGGSSYEQYF
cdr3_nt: TGTGCCAGTAGTGCCCAAGGGGGGTCTAGCTACGAGCAGTACTTC

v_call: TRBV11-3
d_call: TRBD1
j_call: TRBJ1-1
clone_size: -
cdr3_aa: CASSKGQGSGTEAFF
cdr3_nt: TGTGCCAGCAGCAAGGGACAGGGGAGCGGCACTGAAGCTTTCTTT

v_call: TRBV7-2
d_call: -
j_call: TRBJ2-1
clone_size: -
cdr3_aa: CASRMGQVSYNEQFF
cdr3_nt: TGTGCCAGCAGGATGGGACAAGTCTCCTACAATGAGCAGTTCTTC

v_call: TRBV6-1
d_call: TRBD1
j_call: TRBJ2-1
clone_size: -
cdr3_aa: CASSERQGDNEQFF
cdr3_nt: TGTGCCAGCAGTGAACGGCAGGGGGACAATGAGCAGTTCTTC

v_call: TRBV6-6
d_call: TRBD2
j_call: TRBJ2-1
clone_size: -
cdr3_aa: CASSYRDYSPYNEQFF
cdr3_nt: TGTGCCAGCAGTTACCGGGACTATAGCCCCTACAATGAGCAGTTCTTC

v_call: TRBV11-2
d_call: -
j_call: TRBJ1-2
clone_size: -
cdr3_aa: CASSLRSDGYTF
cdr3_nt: TGTGCCAGCAGCCTCAGATCTGATGGCTACACCTTC

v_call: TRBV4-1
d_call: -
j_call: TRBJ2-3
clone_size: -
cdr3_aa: CASSQAVAVRTDTQYF
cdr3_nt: TGCGCCAGCAGCCAAGCGGTCGCAGTCAGGACAGATACGCAGTATTTT

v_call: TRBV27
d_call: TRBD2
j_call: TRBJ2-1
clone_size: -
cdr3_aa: CASKSAGDLTDEQFF
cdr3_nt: TGTGCCAGCAAATCAGCGGGAGACCTGACGGATGAGCAGTTCTTC

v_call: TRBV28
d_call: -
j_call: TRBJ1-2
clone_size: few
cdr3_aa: CASSPTNYGYTF
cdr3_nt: TGTGCCAGCAGTCCAACTAACTATGGCTACACCTTC

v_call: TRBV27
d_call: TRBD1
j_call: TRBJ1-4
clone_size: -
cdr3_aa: CASRPSGQGEKLFF
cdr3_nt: TGTGCCAGCAGGCCTTCGGGACAGGGAGAGAAACTGTTTTTT

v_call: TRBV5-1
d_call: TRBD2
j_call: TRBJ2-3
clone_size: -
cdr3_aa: CASSLDSGTSGALIF
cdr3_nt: TGCGCCAGCAGCTTAGATTCCGGGACTAGCGGGGCGTTGATTTTT

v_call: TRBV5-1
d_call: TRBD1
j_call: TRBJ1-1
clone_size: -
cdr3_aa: CASSGGQGADGNTEAFF
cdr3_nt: TGCGCCAGCAGCGGGGGACAGGGGGCGGACGGGAACACTGAAGCTTTCTTT

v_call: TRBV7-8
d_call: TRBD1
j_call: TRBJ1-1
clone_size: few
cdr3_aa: CASSLGPRQGGANTEAFF
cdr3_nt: TGTGCCAGCAGCTTAGGCCCCCGGCAAGGGGGCGCGAACACTGAAGCTTTCTTT

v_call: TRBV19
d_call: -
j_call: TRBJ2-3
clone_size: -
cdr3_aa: CASRRGGLTDTQYF
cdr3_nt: TGTGCCAGTAGAAGAGGAGGGCTCACAGATACGCAGTATTTT

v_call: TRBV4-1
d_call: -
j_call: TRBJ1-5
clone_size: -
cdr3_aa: CASSQDSGSRNQPQHF
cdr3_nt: TGCGCCAGCAGCCAAGATTCAGGGTCCCGCAATCAGCCCCAGCATTTT

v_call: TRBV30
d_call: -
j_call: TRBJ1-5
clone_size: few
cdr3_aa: CAWSGGEGGNQPQHF
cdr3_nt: TGTGCCTGGAGTGGGGGAGAGGGCGGGAATCAGCCCCAGCATTTT

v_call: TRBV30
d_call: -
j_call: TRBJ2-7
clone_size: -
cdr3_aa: CAWSVGGPSYEQYF
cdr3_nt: TGTGCCTGGAGTGTTGGAGGTCCCTCCTACGAGCAGTACTTC

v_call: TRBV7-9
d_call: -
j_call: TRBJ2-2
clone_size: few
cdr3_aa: CASSGRTVDTGELFF
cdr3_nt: TGTGCCAGCAGCGGACGGACAGTCGACACCGGGGAGCTGTTTTTT

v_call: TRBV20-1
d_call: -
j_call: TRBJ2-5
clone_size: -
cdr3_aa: CSARLEETQYF
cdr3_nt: TGCAGTGCTAGATTAGAGGAGACCCAGTACTTC

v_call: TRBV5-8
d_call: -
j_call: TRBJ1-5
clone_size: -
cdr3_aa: CASSSGQYYSNQPQHF
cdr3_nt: TGTGCCAGCAGCTCAGGACAGTATTATAGCAATCAGCCCCAGCATTTT

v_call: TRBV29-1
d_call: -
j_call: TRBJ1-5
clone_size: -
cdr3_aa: CSVVTQMGGQHF
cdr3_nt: TGCAGCGTTGTGACACAAATGGGGGGACAGCATTTT

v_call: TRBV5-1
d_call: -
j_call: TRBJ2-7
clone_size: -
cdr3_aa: CASSPGSFPPYEQYF
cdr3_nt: TGCGCCAGCAGCCCGGGTAGTTTCCCTCCCTACGAGCAGTACTTC